This record concerns one T cell receptor beta chain sequence. This specimen belongs to a study of blood T cell dynamics during melanoma immunotherapy. The repertoire was sequenced with immunoSEQ multiplex PCR; TCRdb's copy has only in-frame clones and lacks some. The sample lists some 7,200 clones, more than 65% occurring once. The trim removed 4 bases at V and 3 bases at J, leaving 11 bases unmatched. This CDR3 has 16 residues. From germline, CDR1 is MNHEY and CDR2 SVGAGI. Regarding time point: pre-treatment baseline. The chain recombines TRBV6-5 with TRBJ2-7, with 8 bases fitting TRBD2. The origin of this receptor is a human donor with melanoma. The source was blood, collected from a patient treated with checkpoint blockade. CDR3 sequence (DNA): TGTGCCAGCAGTTCGATTTCCCTAGGGACTAGCTACGAGCAGTACTTC. The encoded protein is CASSSISLGTSYEQYF.